This T cell receptor (beta chain) came from a study of T cell repertoires in cytomegalovirus infection. Study overall: Newly reported HLA-C-restricted and thoroughly characterized HLA-B-restricted CMV epitopes were employed. Public TCR beta signatures were indicative of both CMV infection and a matching HLA type.

From the reads, TCRdb called clonotypes with MiXCR, one entry per CDR3 protein. This table has some 800,000 distinct CDR3 sequences, about 30% appearing once. Turning to this clonotype: Its specificity is not known.

Study outcomes and limitations: CMV-specific HLA-C-restricted TCR beta clonotypes dominated the ex vivo response. Summed frequency of public TCR beta families distinguished CMV carriers with the relevant HLA.

The CDR3 sequence is 15 residues long. CDR1 and CDR2 from the germline V gene are SQVTM and ANQGSEA. The V gene end was trimmed by 1 base and the J gene end by 1 base; junction bases not matched to a gene: 7. The rearrangement uses TRBV29-1 and TRBJ2-7, with 7 bases matching TRBD1. Sequenced material: cultured CD8+ T cells from PBMCs, taken from culture after CMV antigen stimulation. This sequence originates from a human donor in good health (CMV status not recorded). Some clones in this sample may be carry-over from other donors' samples. The CDR3 spells CSVEADRNESYEQYV. The DNA for the CDR3 is TGCAGCGTTGAAGCGGACAGGAACGAATCCTACGAGCAGTACGTC.